The clone carrying this T cell receptor (beta chain) was picked up many times. V was trimmed by 0 bases and J by 4 bases, leaving 10 bases between them. CDR3 length: 15 residues. Germline values: CDR1 SGDLS, CDR2 YYNGEE. This sample was taken from a study of T cells in Graves' hyperthyroidism and ophthalmopathy. Amplified TCR beta CDR3 regions derived from RNA transcripts. The HTBI primer set drove a first-round RT-PCR of the TCR CDR3. TCRdb independently ran MiXCR on the multiplex PCR reads; one entry per CDR3 protein. The top ten hold about 50% of the sample, which has under 400,000 distinct CDR3 sequences, around 20% seen once.

The source is a woman aged 50 to 60 with Graves' hyperthyroidism. The J gene is TRBJ1-4, the V gene TRBV9; D possibly corresponds to TRBD1 (5 bases). The sample consisted of blood. In DNA, the CDR3 is TGTGCCAGCAGCGTAGGACAGAGCTTTAATGAAAAACTGTTTTTT. Translating it yields CASSVGQSFNEKLFF.